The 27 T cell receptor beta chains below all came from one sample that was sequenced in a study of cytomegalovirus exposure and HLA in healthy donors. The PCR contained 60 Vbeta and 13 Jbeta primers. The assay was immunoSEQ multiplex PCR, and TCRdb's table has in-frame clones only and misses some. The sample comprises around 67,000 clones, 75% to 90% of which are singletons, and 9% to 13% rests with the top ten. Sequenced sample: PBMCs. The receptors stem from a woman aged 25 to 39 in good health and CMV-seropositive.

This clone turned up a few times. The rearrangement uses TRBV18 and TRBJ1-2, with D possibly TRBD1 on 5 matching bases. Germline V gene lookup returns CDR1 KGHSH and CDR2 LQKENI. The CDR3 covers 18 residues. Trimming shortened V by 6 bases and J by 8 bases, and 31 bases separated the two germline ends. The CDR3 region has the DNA TGTGCCAGCTCCCCCTCGCAGACAGTTTCAGCGGGGAGAGGGGGCTACACCTTC. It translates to CASSPSQTVSAGRGGYTF.

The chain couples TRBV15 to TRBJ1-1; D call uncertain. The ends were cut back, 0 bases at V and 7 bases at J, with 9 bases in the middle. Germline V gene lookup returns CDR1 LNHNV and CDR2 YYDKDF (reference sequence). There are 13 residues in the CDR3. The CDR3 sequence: CATSRDNGVEAFF. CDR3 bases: TGTGCCACCAGCAGAGACAACGGGGTTGAAGCTTTCTTT.

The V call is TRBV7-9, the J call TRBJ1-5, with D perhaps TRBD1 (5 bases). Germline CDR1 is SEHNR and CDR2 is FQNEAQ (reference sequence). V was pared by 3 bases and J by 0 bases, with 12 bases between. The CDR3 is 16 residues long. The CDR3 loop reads CASSFGGADSNQPQHF. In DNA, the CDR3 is TGTGCCAGCAGCTTTGGTGGGGCTGATAGCAATCAGCCCCAGCATTTT.

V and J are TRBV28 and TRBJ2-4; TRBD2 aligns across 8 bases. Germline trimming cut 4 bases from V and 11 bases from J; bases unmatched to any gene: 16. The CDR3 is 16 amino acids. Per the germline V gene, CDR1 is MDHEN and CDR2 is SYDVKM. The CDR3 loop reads CASSCFVGLGCWVQYF. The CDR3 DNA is TGTGCCAGCAGTTGTTTCGTGGGACTAGGCTGCTGGGTTCAGTACTTC.

CDR3 in amino acids: CASSWGVAETYEQYF. The CDR3 region has the DNA TGTGCCAGCAGCTGGGGGGTGGCAGAGACCTACGAGCAGTACTTC. This chain connects TRBV5-5 to TRBJ2-7, with a tentative D call TRBD2 (6 bases). This CDR3 region has 15 residues. Trimming left V 3 bases short and J 2 bases short, with 15 bases between. CDR1 is SGHKS, CDR2 YYEKEE, per germline (reference sequence).

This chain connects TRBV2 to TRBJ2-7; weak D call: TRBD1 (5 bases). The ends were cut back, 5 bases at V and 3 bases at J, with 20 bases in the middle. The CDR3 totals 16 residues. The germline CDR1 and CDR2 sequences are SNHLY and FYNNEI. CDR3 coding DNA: TGTGCCAGCAGTTTACGACAGACCGACTTCTACTACGAGCAGTACTTC. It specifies CASSLRQTDFYYEQYF.

This chain's CDR3 is CASSLMTGVTGELFF. The CDR3 DNA reads as TGTGCCAGCAGCTTGATGACAGGGGTGACCGGGGAGCTGTTTTTT. The chain is built from TRBV11-1 and TRBJ2-2, with 8 bases fitting TRBD1. This CDR3 comprises 15 residues. The V and J ends lost 3 bases and 5 bases, in that order; junction bases with no gene match: 5. Germline V gene data show CDR1 as SGHAT and CDR2 as FQDESV (reference sequence).

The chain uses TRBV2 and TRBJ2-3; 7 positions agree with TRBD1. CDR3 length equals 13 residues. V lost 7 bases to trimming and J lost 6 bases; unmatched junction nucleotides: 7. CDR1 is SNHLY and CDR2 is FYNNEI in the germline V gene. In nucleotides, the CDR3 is TGTGCCAGCAAACAGGGGATCCAGGATACGCAGTATTTT. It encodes CASKQGIQDTQYF.

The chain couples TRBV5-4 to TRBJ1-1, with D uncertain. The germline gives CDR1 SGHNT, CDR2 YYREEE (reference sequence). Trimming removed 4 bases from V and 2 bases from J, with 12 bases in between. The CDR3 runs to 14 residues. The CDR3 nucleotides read TGTGCCAGCAGCCGGGAGAGCAAAAACACTGAAGCTTTCTTT. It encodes CASSRESKNTEAFF.

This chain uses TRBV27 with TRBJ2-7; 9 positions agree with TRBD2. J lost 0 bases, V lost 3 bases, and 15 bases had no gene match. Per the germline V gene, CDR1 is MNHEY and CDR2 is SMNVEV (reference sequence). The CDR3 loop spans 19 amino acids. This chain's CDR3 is CASSFVRASGTPSSYEQYF. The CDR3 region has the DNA TGTGCCAGCAGTTTCGTTCGGGCTAGCGGGACCCCGAGCTCCTACGAGCAGTACTTC.

In DNA, the CDR3 is TGTGCCAGCAGCTCTCAGGCGGGGTTTTTGTACAATGAGCAGTTCTTC. It encodes CASSSQAGFLYNEQFF. The genes are TRBV14 and TRBJ2-1, with a possible D match to TRBD2 (6 bases). CDR1 is SGHDN, CDR2 FVKESK, per germline. The CDR3 spans 16 residues. The V end was cut by 5 bases, the J end by 4 bases, with 18 bases between. Full variable domain (rest looked up from reference TRBV14 and TRBJ2-1): EAGVTQFPSHSVIEKGQTVTLRCDPISGHDNLYWYRRVMGKEIKFLLHFVKESKQDESGMPNNRFLAERTGGTYSTLKVQPAELEDSGVYFCASSSQAGFLYNEQFFGPGTRLTVL.

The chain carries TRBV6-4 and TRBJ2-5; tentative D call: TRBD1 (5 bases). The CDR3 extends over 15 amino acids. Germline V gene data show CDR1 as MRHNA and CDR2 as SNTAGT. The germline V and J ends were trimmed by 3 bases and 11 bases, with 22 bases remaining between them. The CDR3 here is CASSDPRASPIVQYF. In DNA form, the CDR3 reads TGTGCCAGCAGTGATCCCAGGGCCTCCCCTATCGTGCAGTACTTC.

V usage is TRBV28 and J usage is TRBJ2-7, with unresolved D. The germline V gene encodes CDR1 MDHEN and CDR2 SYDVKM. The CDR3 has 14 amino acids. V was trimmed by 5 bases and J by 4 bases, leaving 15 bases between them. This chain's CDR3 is CASSPSAEPYEQYF. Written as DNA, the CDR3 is TGTGCCAGCAGTCCCTCTGCGGAACCATACGAGCAGTACTTC.

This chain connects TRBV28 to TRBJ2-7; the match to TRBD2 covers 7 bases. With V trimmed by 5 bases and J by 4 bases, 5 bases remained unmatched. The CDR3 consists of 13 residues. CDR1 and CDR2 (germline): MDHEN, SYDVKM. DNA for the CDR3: TGTGCCAGCAGTGGGGCGGGGGTTTACGAGCAGTACTTC. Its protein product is CASSGAGVYEQYF.

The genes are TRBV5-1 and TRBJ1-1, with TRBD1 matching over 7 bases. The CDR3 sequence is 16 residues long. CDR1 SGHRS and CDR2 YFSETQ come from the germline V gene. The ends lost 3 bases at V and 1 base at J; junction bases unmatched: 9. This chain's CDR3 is CASSWIGQVRNTEAFF. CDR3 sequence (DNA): TGCGCCAGCAGCTGGATTGGACAGGTTAGGAACACTGAAGCTTTCTTT. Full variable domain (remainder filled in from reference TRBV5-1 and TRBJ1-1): KAGVTQTPRYLIKTRGQQVTLSCSPISGHRSVSWYQQTPGQGLQFLFEYFSETQRNKGNFPGRFSGRQFSNSRSEMNVSTLELGDSALYLCASSWIGQVRNTEAFFGQGTRLTVV.

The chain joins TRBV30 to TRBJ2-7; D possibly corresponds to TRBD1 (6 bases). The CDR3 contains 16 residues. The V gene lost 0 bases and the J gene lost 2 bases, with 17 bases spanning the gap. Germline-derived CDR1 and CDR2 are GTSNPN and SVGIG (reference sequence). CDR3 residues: CAWSVDPPDRPYEQYF. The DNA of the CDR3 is TGTGCCTGGAGTGTAGATCCCCCGGACAGACCCTACGAGCAGTACTTC.

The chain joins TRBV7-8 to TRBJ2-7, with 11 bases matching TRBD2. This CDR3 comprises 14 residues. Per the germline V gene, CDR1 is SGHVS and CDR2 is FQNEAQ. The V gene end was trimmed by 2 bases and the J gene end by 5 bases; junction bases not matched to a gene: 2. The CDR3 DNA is TGTGCCAGCAGCTTAAGACTAGCGGGACACGAGCAGTACTTC. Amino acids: CASSLRLAGHEQYF.

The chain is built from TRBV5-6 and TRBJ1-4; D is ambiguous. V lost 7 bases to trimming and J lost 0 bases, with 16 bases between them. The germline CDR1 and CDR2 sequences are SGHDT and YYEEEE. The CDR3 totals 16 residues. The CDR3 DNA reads TGTGCCAGCGGCAACTTATGGGCTGCAACTAATGAAAAACTGTTTTTT. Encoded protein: CASGNLWAATNEKLFF.

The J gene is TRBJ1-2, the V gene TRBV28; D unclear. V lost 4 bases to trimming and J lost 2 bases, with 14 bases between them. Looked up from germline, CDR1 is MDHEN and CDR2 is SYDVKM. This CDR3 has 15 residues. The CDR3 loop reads CASSSRRDSNYGYTF. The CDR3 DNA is TGTGCCAGCAGTTCCCGTCGAGATTCCAACTATGGCTACACCTTC.

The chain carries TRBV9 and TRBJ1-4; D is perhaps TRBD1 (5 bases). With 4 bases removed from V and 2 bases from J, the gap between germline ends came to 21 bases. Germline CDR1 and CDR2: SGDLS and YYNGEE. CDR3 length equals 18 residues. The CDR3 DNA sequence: TGTGCCAGCAGCACCCCCAGAAAAGGGGCCGAGACTAATGAAAAACTGTTTTTT. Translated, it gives CASSTPRKGAETNEKLFF.

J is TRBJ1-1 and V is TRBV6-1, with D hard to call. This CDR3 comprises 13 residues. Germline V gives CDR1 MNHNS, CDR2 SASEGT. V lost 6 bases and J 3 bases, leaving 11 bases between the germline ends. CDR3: CASRARGDTEAFF. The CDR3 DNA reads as TGTGCCAGCAGGGCGCGGGGAGACACTGAAGCTTTCTTT.

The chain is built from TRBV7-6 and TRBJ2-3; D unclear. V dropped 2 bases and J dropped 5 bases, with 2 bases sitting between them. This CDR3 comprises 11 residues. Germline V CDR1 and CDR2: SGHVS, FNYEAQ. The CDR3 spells CASSLLDTQYF. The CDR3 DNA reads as TGTGCCAGCAGCTTACTAGATACGCAGTATTTT.

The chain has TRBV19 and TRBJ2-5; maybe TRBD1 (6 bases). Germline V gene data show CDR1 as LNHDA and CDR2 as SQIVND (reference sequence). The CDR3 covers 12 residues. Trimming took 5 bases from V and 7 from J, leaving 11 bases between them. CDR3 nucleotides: TGTGCCAGTAGTCCCGAAGGGGGGACCCAGTACTTC. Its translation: CASSPEGGTQYF. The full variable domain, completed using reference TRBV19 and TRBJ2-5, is DGGITQSPKYLFRKEGQNVTLSCEQNLNHDAMYWYRQDPGQGLRLIYYSQIVNDFQKGDIAEGYSVSREKKESFPLTVTSAQKNPTAFYLCASSPEGGTQYFGPGTRLLVL.

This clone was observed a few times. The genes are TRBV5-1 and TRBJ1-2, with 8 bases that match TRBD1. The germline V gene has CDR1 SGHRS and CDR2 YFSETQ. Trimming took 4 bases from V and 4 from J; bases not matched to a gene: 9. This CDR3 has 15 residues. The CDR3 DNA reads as TGCGCCAGCAGCACGACAGGGGACCCCGCCTATGGCTACACCTTC. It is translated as CASSTTGDPAYGYTF.

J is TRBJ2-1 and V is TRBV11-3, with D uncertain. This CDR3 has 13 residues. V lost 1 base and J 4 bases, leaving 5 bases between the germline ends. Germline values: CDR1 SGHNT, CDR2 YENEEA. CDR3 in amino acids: CASSLGRYNEQFF. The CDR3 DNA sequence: TGTGCCAGCAGCTTAGGTCGGTACAATGAGCAGTTCTTC.

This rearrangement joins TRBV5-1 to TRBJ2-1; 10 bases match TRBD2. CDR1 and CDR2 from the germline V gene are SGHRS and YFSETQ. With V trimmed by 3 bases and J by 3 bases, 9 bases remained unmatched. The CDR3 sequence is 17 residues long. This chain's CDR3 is CASSWPGLAEIYNEQFF. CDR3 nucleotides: TGCGCCAGCAGCTGGCCCGGACTAGCGGAGATCTACAATGAGCAGTTCTTC.

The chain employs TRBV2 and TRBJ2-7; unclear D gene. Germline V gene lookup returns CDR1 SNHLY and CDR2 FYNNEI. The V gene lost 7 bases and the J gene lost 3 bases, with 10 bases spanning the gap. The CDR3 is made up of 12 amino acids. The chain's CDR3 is CASTVGVYEQYF. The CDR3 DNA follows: TGTGCCAGCACCGTGGGCGTCTACGAGCAGTACTTC.